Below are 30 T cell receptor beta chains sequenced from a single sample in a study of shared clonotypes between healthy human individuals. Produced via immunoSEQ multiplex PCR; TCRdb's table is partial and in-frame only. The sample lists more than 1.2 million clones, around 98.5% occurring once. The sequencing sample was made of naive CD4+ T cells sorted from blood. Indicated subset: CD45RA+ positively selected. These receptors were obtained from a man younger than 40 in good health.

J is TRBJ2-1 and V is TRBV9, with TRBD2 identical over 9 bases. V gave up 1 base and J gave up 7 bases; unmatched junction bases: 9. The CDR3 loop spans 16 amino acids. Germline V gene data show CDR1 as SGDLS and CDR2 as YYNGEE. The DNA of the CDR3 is TGTGCCAGCAGCGTAAGCGGGAGGCTAAACGGGAATGAGCAGTTCTTC. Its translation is CASSVSGRLNGNEQFF.

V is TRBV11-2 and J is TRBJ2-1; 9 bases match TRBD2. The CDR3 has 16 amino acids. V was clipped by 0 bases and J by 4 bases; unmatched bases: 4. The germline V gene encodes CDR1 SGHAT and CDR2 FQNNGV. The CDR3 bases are TGTGCCAGCAGCTTAGAACTAGCGGGTTTTTACAATGAGCAGTTCTTC. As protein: CASSLELAGFYNEQFF. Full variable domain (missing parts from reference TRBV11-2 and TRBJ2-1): EAGVAQSPRYKIIEKRQSVAFWCNPISGHATLYWYQQILGQGPKLLIQFQNNGVVDDSQLPKDRFSAERLKGVDSTLKIQPAKLEDSAVYLCASSLELAGFYNEQFFGPGTRLTVL.

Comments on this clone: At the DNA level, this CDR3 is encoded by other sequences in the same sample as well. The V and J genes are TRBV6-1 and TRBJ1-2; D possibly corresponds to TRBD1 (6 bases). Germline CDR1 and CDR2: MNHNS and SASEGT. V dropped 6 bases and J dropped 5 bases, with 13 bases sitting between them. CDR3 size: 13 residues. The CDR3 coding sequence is TGTGCCAGCAGGGAAACAGGGAGATATGGCTACACCTTC. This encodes CASRETGRYGYTF.

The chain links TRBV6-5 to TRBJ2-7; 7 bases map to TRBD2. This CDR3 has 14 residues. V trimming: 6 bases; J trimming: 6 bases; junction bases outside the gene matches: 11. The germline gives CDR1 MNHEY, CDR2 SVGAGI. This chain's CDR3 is CASSPRSGNSEQYF. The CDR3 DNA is TGTGCCAGCAGCCCCCGGAGCGGGAACTCCGAGCAGTACTTC.

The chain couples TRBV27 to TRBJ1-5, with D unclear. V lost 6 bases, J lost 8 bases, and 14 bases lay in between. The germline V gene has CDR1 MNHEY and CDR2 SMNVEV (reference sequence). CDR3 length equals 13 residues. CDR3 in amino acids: CASRNGLIEPQHF. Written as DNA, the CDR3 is TGTGCCAGCAGGAACGGGTTAATCGAGCCCCAGCATTTT.

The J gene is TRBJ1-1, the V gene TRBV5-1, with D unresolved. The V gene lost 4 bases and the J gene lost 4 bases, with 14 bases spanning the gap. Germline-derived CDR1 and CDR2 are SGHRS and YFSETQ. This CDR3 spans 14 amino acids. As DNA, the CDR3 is TGCGCCAGCAGCCTCGGGGAGTTGAGCACTGAAGCTTTCTTT. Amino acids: CASSLGELSTEAFF.

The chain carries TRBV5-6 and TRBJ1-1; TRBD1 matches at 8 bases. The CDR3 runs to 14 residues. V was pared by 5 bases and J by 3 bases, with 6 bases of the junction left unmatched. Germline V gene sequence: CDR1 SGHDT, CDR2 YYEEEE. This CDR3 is CASSPQQGDTEAFF. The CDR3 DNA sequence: TGTGCCAGCAGTCCACAACAGGGGGACACTGAAGCTTTCTTT. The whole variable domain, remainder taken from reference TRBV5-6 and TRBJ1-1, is DAGVTQSPTHLIKTRGQQVTLRCSPKSGHDTVSWYQQALGQGPQFIFQYYEEEERQRGNFPDRFSGHQFPNYSSELNVNALLLGDSALYLCASSPQQGDTEAFFGQGTRLTVV.

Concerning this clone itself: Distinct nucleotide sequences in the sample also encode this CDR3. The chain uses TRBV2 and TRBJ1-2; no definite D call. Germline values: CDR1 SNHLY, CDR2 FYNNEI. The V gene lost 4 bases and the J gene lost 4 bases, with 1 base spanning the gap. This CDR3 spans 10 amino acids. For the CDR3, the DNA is TGTGCCAGCAGTGTCTATGGCTACACCTTC. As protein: CASSVYGYTF. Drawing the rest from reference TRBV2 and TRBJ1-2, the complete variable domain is EPEVTQTPSHQVTQMGQEVILRCVPISNHLYFYWYRQILGQKVEFLVSFYNNEISEKSEIFDDQFSVERPDGSNFTLKIRSTKLEDSAMYFCASSVYGYTFGSGTRLTVV.

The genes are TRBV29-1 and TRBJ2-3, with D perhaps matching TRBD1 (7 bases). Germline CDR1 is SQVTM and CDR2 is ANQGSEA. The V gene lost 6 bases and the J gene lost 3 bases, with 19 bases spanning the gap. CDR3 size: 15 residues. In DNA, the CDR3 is TGCAGCGTAGACAAGACAGGGCGGGGAACAGATACGCAGTATTTT. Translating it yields CSVDKTGRGTDTQYF.

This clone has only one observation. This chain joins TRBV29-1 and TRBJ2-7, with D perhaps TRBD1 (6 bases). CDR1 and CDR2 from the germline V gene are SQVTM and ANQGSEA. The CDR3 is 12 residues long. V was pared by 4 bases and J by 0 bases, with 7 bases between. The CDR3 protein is CSVVGASYEQYF. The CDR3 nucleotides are TGCAGCGTTGTGGGGGCCTCCTACGAGCAGTACTTC.

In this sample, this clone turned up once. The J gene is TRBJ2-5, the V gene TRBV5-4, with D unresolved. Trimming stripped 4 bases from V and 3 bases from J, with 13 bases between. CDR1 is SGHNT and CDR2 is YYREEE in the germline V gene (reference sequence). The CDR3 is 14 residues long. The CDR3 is CASSVDPGEETQYF. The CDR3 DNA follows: TGTGCCAGCAGCGTCGACCCCGGCGAAGAGACCCAGTACTTC.

This chain's CDR3 is CASSISGRASGANVLTF. Written as DNA, the CDR3 is TGTGCCAGTAGTATCAGCGGGAGGGCCTCTGGGGCCAACGTCCTGACTTTC. V is TRBV19 and J is TRBJ2-6, with TRBD2 matching over 10 bases. The CDR3 spans 17 residues. Germline trimming cut 3 bases from V and 0 bases from J; bases unmatched to any gene: 2. Germline assignment: CDR1 LNHDA and CDR2 SQIVND (reference sequence).

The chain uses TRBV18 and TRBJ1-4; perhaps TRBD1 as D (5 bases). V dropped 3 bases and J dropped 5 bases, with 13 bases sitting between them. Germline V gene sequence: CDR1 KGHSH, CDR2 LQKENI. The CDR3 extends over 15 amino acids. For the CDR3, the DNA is TGTGCCAGCTCACCCTCTGGGGCCTGGAATGAAAAACTGTTTTTT. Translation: CASSPSGAWNEKLFF.

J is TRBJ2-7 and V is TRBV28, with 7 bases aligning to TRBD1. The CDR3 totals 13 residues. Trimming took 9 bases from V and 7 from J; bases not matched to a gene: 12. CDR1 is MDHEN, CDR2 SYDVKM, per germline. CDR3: CASSRDSLGEQYF. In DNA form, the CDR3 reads TGTGCCAGTTCACGGGACAGCTTGGGAGAGCAGTACTTC.

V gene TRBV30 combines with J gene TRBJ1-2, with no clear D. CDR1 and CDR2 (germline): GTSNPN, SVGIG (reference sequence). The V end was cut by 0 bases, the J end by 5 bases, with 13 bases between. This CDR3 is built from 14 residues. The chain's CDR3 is CAWSVSRVGYGYTF. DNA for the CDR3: TGTGCCTGGAGTGTGTCCCGGGTCGGGTATGGCTACACCTTC.

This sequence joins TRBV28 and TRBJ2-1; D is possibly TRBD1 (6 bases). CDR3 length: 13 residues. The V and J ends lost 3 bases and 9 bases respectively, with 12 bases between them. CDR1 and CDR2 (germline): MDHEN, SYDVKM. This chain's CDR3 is CASSFLGAGEQFF. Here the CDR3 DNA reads TGTGCCAGCAGTTTTTTGGGGGCTGGTGAGCAGTTCTTC.

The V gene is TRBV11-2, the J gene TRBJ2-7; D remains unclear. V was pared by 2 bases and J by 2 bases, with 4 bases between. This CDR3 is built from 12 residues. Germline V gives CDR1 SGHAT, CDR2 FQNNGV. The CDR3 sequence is CASSLRTYEQYF. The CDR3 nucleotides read TGTGCCAGCAGCTTACGGACCTACGAGCAGTACTTC.

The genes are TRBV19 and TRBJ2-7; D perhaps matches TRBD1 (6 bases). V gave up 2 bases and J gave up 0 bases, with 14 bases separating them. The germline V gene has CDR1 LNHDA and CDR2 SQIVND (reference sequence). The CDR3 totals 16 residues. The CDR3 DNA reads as TGTGCCAGTAGTATATCTACCAGGGGCCTCTCCTACGAGCAGTACTTC. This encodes CASSISTRGLSYEQYF.

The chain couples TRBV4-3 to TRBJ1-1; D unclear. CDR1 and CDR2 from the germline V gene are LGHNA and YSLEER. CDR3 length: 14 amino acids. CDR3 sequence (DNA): TGCGCGAGCCAAGCACAATATATGAACACTGAAGCTTTCTTT. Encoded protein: CASQAQYMNTEAFF.

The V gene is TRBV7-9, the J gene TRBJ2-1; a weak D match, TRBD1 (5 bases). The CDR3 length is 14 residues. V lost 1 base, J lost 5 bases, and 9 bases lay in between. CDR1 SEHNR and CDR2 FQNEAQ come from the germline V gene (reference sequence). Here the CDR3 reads CASSLGGRDNEQFF. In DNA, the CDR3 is TGTGCCAGCAGCTTAGGGGGCAGGGACAATGAGCAGTTCTTC.

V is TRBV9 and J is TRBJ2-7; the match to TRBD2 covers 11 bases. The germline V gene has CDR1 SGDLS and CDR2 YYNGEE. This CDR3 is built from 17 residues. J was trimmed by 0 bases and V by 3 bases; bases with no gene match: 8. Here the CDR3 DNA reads TGTGCCAGCAGCGCTGGACCGGGACTAGCGGCCTCCTACGAGCAGTACTTC. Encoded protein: CASSAGPGLAASYEQYF.

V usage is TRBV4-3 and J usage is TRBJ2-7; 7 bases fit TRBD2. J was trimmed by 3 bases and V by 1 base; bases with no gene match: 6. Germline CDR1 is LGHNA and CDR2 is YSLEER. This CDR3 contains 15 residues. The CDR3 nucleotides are TGCGCCAGCAGCCAAGCCCTAGCGGATTACTACGAGCAGTACTTC. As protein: CASSQALADYYEQYF.

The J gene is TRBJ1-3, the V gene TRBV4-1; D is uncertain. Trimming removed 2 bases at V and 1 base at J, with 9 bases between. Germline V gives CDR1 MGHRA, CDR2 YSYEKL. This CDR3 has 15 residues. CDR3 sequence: CASSQTRGSGNTIYF. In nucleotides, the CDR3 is TGCGCCAGCAGCCAAACTAGAGGATCTGGAAACACCATATATTTT.

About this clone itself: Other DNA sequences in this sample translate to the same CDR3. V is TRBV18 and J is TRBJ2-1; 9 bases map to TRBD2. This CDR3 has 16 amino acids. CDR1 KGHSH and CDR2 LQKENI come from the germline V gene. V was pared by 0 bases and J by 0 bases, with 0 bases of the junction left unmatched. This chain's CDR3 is CASSPPGLASYNEQFF. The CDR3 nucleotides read TGTGCCAGCTCACCACCGGGACTAGCCTCCTACAATGAGCAGTTCTTC.

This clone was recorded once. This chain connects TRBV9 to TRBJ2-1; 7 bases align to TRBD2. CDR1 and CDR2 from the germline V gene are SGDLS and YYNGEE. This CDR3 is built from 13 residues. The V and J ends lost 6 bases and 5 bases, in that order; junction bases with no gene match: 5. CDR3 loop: CASTGTIHNEQFF. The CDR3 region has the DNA TGTGCCAGCACCGGGACTATCCACAATGAGCAGTTCTTC.

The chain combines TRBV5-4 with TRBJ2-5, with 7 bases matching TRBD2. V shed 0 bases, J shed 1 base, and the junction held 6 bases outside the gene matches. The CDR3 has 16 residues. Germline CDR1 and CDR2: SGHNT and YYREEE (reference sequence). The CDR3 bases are TGTGCCAGCAGCTTGGTTGGGAGGGTGGGCCAAGAGACCCAGTACTTC. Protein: CASSLVGRVGQETQYF.

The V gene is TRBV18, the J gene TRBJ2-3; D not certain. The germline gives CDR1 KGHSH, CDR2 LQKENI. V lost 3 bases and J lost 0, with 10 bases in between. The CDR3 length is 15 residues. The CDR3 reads CASSPSVPSTDTQYF. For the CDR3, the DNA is TGTGCCAGCTCACCCAGTGTCCCTAGCACAGATACGCAGTATTTT.

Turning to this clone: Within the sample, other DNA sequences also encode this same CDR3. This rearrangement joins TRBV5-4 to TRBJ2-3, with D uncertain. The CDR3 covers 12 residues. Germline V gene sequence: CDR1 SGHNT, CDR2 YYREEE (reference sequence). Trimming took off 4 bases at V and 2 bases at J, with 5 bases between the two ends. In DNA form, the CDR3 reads TGTGCCAGCAGCCCTTCCACAGATACGCAGTATTTT. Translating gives CASSPSTDTQYF.

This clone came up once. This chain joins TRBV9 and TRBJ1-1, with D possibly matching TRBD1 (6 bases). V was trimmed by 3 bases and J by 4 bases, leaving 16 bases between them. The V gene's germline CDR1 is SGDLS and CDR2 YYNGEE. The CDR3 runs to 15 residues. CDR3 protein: CASSGRSGGATEAFF. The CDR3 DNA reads TGTGCCAGCAGCGGAAGAAGTGGGGGCGCCACTGAAGCTTTCTTT.

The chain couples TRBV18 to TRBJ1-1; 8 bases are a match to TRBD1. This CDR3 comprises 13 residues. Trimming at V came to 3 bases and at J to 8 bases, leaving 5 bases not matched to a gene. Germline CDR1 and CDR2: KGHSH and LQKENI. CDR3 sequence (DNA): TGTGCCAGCTCACCTCTTCAGGGGGCCGAAGCTTTCTTT. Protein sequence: CASSPLQGAEAFF.